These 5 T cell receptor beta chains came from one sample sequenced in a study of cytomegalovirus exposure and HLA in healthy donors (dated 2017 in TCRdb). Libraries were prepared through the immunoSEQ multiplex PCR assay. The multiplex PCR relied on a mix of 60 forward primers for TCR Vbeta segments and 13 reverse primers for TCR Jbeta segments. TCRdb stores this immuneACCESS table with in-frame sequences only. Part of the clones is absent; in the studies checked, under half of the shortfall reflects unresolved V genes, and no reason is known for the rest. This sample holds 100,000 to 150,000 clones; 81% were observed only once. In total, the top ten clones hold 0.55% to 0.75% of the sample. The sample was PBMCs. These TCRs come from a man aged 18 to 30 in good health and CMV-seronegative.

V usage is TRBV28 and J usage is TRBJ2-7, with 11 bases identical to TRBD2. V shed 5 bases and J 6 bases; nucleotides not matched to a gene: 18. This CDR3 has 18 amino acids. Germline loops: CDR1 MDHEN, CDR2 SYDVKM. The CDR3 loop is CASSLRLAGWGRPSEQYF. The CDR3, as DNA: TGTGCCAGCAGTCTTAGACTAGCGGGGTGGGGACGGCCCTCCGAGCAGTACTTC.

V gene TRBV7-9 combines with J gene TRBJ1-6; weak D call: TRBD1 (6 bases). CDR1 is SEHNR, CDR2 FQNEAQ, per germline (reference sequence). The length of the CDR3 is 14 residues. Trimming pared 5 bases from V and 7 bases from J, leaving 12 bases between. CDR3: CASSPPQGNSPLHF. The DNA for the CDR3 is TGTGCCAGCAGCCCGCCGCAGGGGAATTCACCCCTCCACTTT.

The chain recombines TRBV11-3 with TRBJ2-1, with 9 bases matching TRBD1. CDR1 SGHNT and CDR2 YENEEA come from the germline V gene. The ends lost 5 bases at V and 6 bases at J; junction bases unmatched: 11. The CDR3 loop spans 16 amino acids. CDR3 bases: TGTGCCAGCAGCCACCACAGGGGGCCATCGTCCAATGAGCAGTTCTTC. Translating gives CASSHHRGPSSNEQFF.

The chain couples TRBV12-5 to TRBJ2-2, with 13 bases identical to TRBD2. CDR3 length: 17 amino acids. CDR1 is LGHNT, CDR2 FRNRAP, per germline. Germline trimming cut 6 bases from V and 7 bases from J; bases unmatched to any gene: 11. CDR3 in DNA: TGTGCTAGTGGCCCTCGACTAGCGGGGGGTGACCTCGGGGAGCTGTTTTTT. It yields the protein CASGPRLAGGDLGELFF.

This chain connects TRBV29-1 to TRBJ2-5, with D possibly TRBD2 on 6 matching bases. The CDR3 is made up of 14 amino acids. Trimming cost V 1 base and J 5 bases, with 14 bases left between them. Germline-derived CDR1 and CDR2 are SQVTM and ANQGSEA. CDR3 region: CSVEGGPGGETQYF. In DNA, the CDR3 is TGCAGCGTTGAAGGGGGCCCCGGAGGGGAGACCCAGTACTTC.